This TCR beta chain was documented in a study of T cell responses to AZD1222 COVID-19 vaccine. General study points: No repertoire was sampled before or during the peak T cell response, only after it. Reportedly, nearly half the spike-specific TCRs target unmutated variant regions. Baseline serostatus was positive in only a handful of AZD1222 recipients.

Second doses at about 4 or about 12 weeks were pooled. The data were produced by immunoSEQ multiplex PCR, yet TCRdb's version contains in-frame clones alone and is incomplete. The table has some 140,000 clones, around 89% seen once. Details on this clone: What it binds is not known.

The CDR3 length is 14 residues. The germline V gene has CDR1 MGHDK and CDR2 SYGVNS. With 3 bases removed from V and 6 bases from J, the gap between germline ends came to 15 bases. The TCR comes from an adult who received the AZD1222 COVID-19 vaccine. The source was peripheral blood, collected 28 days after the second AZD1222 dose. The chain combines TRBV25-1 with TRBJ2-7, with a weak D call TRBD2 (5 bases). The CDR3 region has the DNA TGTGCCAGCAGTGAGCCGGGAAGCTACGGCGAGCAGTACTTC. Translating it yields CASSEPGSYGEQYF.